One sample yielded the 25 T cell receptor beta chains listed below, sequenced in a study of T-cell reconstitution after alpha-beta-depleted transplantation in children. Using unique molecular identifiers, the investigators prepared the TCRbeta library. In TCRdb, the PCR reads were re-called with MiXCR into one record per CDR3 protein. The repertoire includes about 540,000 distinct CDR3 sequences, more than 20% of them detected once, and approximately 39% sits in the top ten. Material: PBMCs, obtained before TCRalphabeta/CD19-depleted stem cell transplant. All receptors come from a boy in the first two years of life with Wiskott-Aldrich syndrome, due to receive a stem cell transplant.

There are a few counts of this clonotype. V gene TRBV5-4 combines with J gene TRBJ2-5; the D is unclear. V was shortened by 0 bases and J by 0 bases, with 6 bases between the two germline ends. The germline V gene encodes CDR1 SGHNT and CDR2 YYREEE (reference sequence). The CDR3 is 14 residues long. The CDR3 loop is CASSLDPNQETQYF. CDR3 sequence (DNA): TGTGCCAGCAGCTTGGATCCGAACCAAGAGACCCAGTACTTC.

The CDR3 loop is CSARRGQDTQYF. CDR3 in DNA: TGCAGTGCTAGACGGGGACAAGATACGCAGTATTTT. The genes are TRBV20-1 and TRBJ2-3; D possibly corresponds to TRBD1 (6 bases). Trimming removed 2 bases at V and 5 bases at J, with 8 bases between. The CDR3 covers 12 residues. Germline V CDR1 and CDR2: DFQATT, SNEGSKA (reference sequence).

The chain joins TRBV6-1 to TRBJ2-3; TRBD2 matches at 10 bases. Germline-derived CDR1 and CDR2 are MNHNS and SASEGT. CDR3 length equals 16 residues. J gave up 2 bases and V 2 bases, and 4 bases lay outside the gene matches. The DNA for the CDR3 is TGTGCCAGCAGTGAACGGACTAGCGGAGCCACAGATACGCAGTATTTT. Translating gives CASSERTSGATDTQYF.

The chain links TRBV12-3 or TRBV12-4 to TRBJ2-7; perhaps TRBD2 as D (5 bases). The CDR3 consists of 14 residues. Trimming pared 6 bases from V and 3 bases from J, leaving 15 bases between. The CDR3 loop is CASSRMTTHYEQYF. The CDR3 region has the DNA TGTGCCAGCAGCCGCATGACTACCCACTACGAGCAGTACTTC.

The chain is built from TRBV20-1 and TRBJ2-1; the match to TRBD2 covers 13 bases. The CDR3 totals 14 residues. J gave up 9 bases and V 4 bases, and 6 bases lay outside the gene matches. Per germline, CDR1 DFQATT and CDR2 SNEGSKA (reference sequence). The CDR3 sequence: CSAILAGGPGEQFF. Here the CDR3 DNA reads TGCAGTGCTATACTAGCGGGAGGGCCCGGTGAGCAGTTCTTC.

CDR3 in DNA: TGTGCCAGCAGCCAAGGAGGAGCAGGGGACTATGGCTACACCTTC. Translated, it gives CASSQGGAGDYGYTF. The chain carries TRBV14 and TRBJ1-2, with D perhaps TRBD1 (6 bases). The CDR3 runs to 15 residues. Germline V gene sequence: CDR1 SGHDN, CDR2 FVKESK. With 1 base removed from V and 3 bases from J, the gap between germline ends came to 12 bases.

V is TRBV28 and J is TRBJ2-7; 10 bases align to TRBD2. The trim removed 6 bases at V and 1 base at J, leaving 3 bases unmatched. CDR1 is MDHEN, CDR2 SYDVKM, per germline. The CDR3 sequence is 14 residues long. CDR3 amino acids: CASRRLAGSYEQYF. CDR3 coding DNA: TGTGCCAGCAGAAGACTAGCGGGTTCCTACGAGCAGTACTTC.

The chain uses TRBV12-3 or TRBV12-4 and TRBJ2-5; no reliable D call. The CDR3 is 13 residues long. V was shortened by 3 bases and J by 5 bases, with 10 bases between the two germline ends. CDR3 in DNA: TGTGCCAGCAGTTTCTGGGGTGGTGAGACCCAGTACTTC. It encodes CASSFWGGETQYF.

This clonotype showed up just a few times. The chain is built from TRBV13 and TRBJ2-1, with no clear D. The CDR3 is made up of 14 amino acids. Germline-derived CDR1 and CDR2 are PRHDT and FYEKMQ (reference sequence). V was cut by 4 bases and J by 5 bases, with 12 bases left in between. CDR3 nucleotide sequence: TGTGCCAGCAGCTACCAGAGCCAAAACAATGAGCAGTTCTTC. This sequence encodes CASSYQSQNNEQFF.

V is TRBV14 and J is TRBJ2-7; D tentatively fits TRBD1 or TRBD2 (5 bases each). This CDR3 spans 16 amino acids. The germline V gene has CDR1 SGHDN and CDR2 FVKESK. V lost 3 bases and J lost 2, with 17 bases in between. The CDR3 DNA follows: TGTGCCAGCAGCCACCGAATCGGGACGGAACCCTACGAGCAGTACTTC. Its protein product is CASSHRIGTEPYEQYF. The full variable domain, rest sourced from reference TRBV14 and TRBJ2-7, is EAGVTQFPSHSVIEKGQTVTLRCDPISGHDNLYWYRRVMGKEIKFLLHFVKESKQDESGMPNNRFLAERTGGTYSTLKVQPAELEDSGVYFCASSHRIGTEPYEQYFGPGTRLTVT.

This clonotype was detected only a few times. CDR3 loop: CASSLEGWSNTEAFF. The CDR3 DNA follows: TGTGCCAGCAGTTTAGAGGGGTGGTCGAACACTGAAGCTTTCTTT. The chain couples TRBV28 to TRBJ1-1; tentative D call: TRBD1 (5 bases). CDR1 is MDHEN and CDR2 is SYDVKM in the germline V gene. The CDR3 covers 15 residues. With 2 bases removed from V and 1 base from J, the gap between germline ends came to 11 bases.

This sequence joins TRBV5-1 and TRBJ1-1; maybe TRBD1 (6 bases). The length of the CDR3 is 14 residues. Germline CDR1 and CDR2: SGHRS and YFSETQ. The germline V and J ends were trimmed by 2 bases and 3 bases, with 11 bases remaining between them. This chain's CDR3 is CASSLQGWHTEAFF. The CDR3 coding sequence is TGCGCCAGCAGCTTACAGGGTTGGCACACTGAAGCTTTCTTT.

This chain connects TRBV7-2 to TRBJ2-1; D gene uncertain. CDR3 length: 15 amino acids. Trimming cost V 1 base and J 3 bases, with 10 bases left between them. CDR1 and CDR2 from the germline V gene are SGHTA and FQGNSA. CDR3 bases: TGTGCCAGCAGCTTAGGTAGGCCTGTCTACAATGAGCAGTTCTTC. The encoded protein is CASSLGRPVYNEQFF.

This clonotype was observed a handful of times. The V gene is TRBV7-9, the J gene TRBJ2-1, with 7 positions matching TRBD2. Germline V gives CDR1 SEHNR, CDR2 FQNEAQ (reference sequence). CDR3 size: 16 residues. V lost 4 bases and J lost 6; bases outside the gene matches: 12. In DNA form, the CDR3 reads TGTGCCAGCAGCTCCGGAGGCGGGAGCACCCCCAATGAGCAGTTCTTC. Translated: CASSSGGGSTPNEQFF.

The rearrangement uses TRBV4-1 and TRBJ2-5; D gene ambiguous. Trimming shortened V by 4 bases and J by 3 bases, and 21 bases separated the two germline ends. CDR1 and CDR2 from the germline V gene are MGHRA and YSYEKL. The CDR3 covers 17 residues. The CDR3 region is CASSPLRSKTAKETQYF. As DNA, the CDR3 is TGCGCCAGCAGCCCACTAAGATCGAAGACGGCCAAAGAGACCCAGTACTTC.

CDR3 loop: CASSLGGRAFYEQYF. The CDR3 DNA reads TGCGCCAGCAGCTTGGGAGGGAGGGCCTTCTACGAGCAGTACTTC. The chain carries TRBV5-1 and TRBJ2-7, with 7 bases fitting TRBD2. Germline lookup yields CDR1 SGHRS and CDR2 YFSETQ. The CDR3 spans 15 residues. Losses at the gene ends were 0 bases for V and 3 bases for J; bases not matched to a gene: 6.

This clonotype was seen a few times. CDR3 in amino acids: CASSPDRGGSTYHEQFF. CDR3 DNA: TGTGCCAGCAGCCCCGACAGGGGCGGGTCAACGTATCATGAGCAGTTCTTC. The V call is TRBV5-5, the J call TRBJ2-1; the match to TRBD1 covers 8 bases. The germline CDR1 and CDR2 sequences are SGHKS and YYEKEE (reference sequence). This CDR3 region has 17 residues. V gave up 4 bases and J gave up 8 bases; unmatched junction bases: 17.

In this sample, this clonotype turned up a few times. The chain joins TRBV6-1 to TRBJ2-5; possibly TRBD2 for D (7 bases). Trimming pared 10 bases from V and 4 bases from J, leaving 22 bases between. This CDR3 has 15 residues. CDR1 and CDR2 from the germline V gene are MNHNS and SASEGT. The CDR3 protein is CAISPGGARGETQYF. The CDR3 nucleotides read TGTGCCATCAGCCCTGGGGGGGCGAGGGGAGAGACCCAGTACTTC.

This clonotype has a handful of counts. The genes are TRBV6-2 or TRBV6-3 and TRBJ1-6; D not certain. V was shortened by 0 bases and J by 10 bases, with 16 bases between the two germline ends. The length of the CDR3 is 16 residues. Germline V gene sequence: CDR1 MNHEY, CDR2 SVGEGT. CDR3 nucleotide sequence: TGTGCCAGCAGTTACTCGAGAGGCCAAGTGGGCTCACCCCTCCACTTT. Its protein is CASSYSRGQVGSPLHF.

V usage is TRBV2 and J usage is TRBJ2-7; no firm D call. V gave up 1 base and J gave up 0 bases, with 1 base separating them. This CDR3 region has 12 residues. Germline V gene lookup returns CDR1 SNHLY and CDR2 FYNNEI. CDR3 protein: CASSEVSYEQYF. The CDR3 DNA reads TGTGCCAGCAGTGAAGTCTCCTACGAGCAGTACTTC.

V gene TRBV21-1 combines with J gene TRBJ2-2; the D call TRBD2 from the table was never checked on the DNA. TRBV21-1 is a pseudogene. This CDR3 comprises 12 residues. Written as DNA, the CDR3 is TGTGCCGCGGAGGGGAACACCGGGGAGCTGTTTTTT. It encodes CAAEGNTGELFF.

V gene TRBV20-1 combines with J gene TRBJ2-7; D might be TRBD1 or TRBD2, each matching 7 bases. From germline, CDR1 is DFQATT and CDR2 SNEGSKA (reference sequence). The CDR3 length is 13 residues. V lost 4 bases, J lost 2 bases, and 12 bases lay in between. The CDR3 protein is CSANRGGPYEQYF. Written as DNA, the CDR3 is TGCAGTGCTAACAGGGGAGGGCCCTACGAGCAGTACTTC.

This clonotype was detected a few times. V and J are TRBV20-1 and TRBJ2-2; no clear D. V dropped 6 bases and J dropped 0 bases, with 8 bases sitting between them. Germline V lookup: CDR1 DFQATT, CDR2 SNEGSKA (reference sequence). The length of the CDR3 is 13 residues. CDR3 sequence: CSALLANTGELFF. The CDR3 DNA sequence: TGCAGTGCCCTCCTGGCGAACACCGGGGAGCTGTTTTTT.

There are a few counts of this clonotype. Here the CDR3 DNA reads TGTGCCAGCAGGGTCGGGCTAGCGGGAGGAGTCTACGAGCAGTACTTC. Translating gives CASRVGLAGGVYEQYF. V usage is TRBV12-3 or TRBV12-4 and J usage is TRBJ2-7, with 11 positions matching TRBD2. The CDR3 is made up of 16 amino acids. With V trimmed by 6 bases and J by 3 bases, 10 bases remained unmatched.

J is TRBJ2-1 and V is TRBV10-3; TRBD2 agrees at 9 bases. This CDR3 has 14 residues. The junction had 5 bases not matched to a gene; V was cut back by 8 bases and J by 3 bases. The germline V gene encodes CDR1 ENHRY and CDR2 SYGVKD. The CDR3 region has the DNA TGTGCCATCCGGGCTAGCGGGAACTACAATGAGCAGTTCTTC. Protein sequence: CAIRASGNYNEQFF.